The 11 T cell receptor beta chains reported below all come from one sample, sequenced in a study of shared clonotypes between healthy human individuals. This table comes from immunoSEQ multiplex PCR, and its TCRdb copy is limited to in-frame clones, with some not included. This sample carries 2 million to 2.5 million clones, roughly 90% of them seen once, and the ten largest clones take 0.3% to 0.4%. Sample: naive CD4+ T cells from PBMCs. This sample's subset: CD45RA+ positively selected. Source of these receptors: a man aged 18 to 30 in good health. Some clones in this sample may be carry-over from other donors' samples.

The chain carries TRBV15 and TRBJ2-7; no firm D call. CDR3 length: 14 residues. Trimming pared 2 bases from V and 5 bases from J, leaving 13 bases between. Germline V CDR1 and CDR2: LNHNV, YYDKDF (reference sequence). The CDR3: CATSRLRSSDEQYF. The CDR3 bases are TGTGCCACCAGCAGACTTAGATCGTCGGACGAGCAGTACTTC.

The genes are TRBV28 and TRBJ1-3; D is possibly TRBD1 (6 bases). The CDR3 spans 15 residues. V lost 3 bases to trimming and J lost 6 bases, with 15 bases between them. Germline CDR1 is MDHEN and CDR2 is SYDVKM. The CDR3 sequence: CASSFRAGVANTIYF. The CDR3 DNA follows: TGTGCCAGCAGTTTTAGGGCAGGGGTAGCAAACACCATATATTTT.

The chain carries TRBV18 and TRBJ2-7, with 7 nucleotides matching TRBD2. The CDR3 sequence is 13 residues long. Losses at the gene ends were 2 bases for V and 6 bases for J; bases not matched to a gene: 4. CDR1 is KGHSH and CDR2 is LQKENI in the germline V gene. CDR3 sequence reads: CASSPVREGEQYF. The CDR3 bases are TGTGCCAGCTCACCAGTCAGGGAGGGCGAGCAGTACTTC.

The genes are TRBV30 and TRBJ1-1; the D is unclear. This CDR3 is 13 amino acids long. Germline V CDR1 and CDR2: GTSNPN, SVGIG (reference sequence). Trimming removed 0 bases at V and 3 bases at J, with 8 bases between. The CDR3 is CAWSVAEYTEAFF. In DNA form, the CDR3 reads TGTGCCTGGAGTGTAGCCGAATACACTGAAGCTTTCTTT.

V is TRBV5-1 and J is TRBJ1-2, with TRBD1 matching over 7 bases. The CDR3 is made up of 17 amino acids. V dropped 4 bases and J dropped 1; count of bases not matched to a gene: 13. Looked up from germline, CDR1 is SGHRS and CDR2 is YFSETQ. CDR3 sequence: CASSRDSVRGFNYGYTF. CDR3 DNA sequence: TGCGCCAGCAGCCGGGACAGCGTAAGGGGCTTTAACTATGGCTACACCTTC.

The chain recombines TRBV7-8 with TRBJ1-2; possible D gene TRBD1, 5 bases. Trimming removed 5 bases from V and 2 bases from J, with 18 bases in between. This CDR3 comprises 16 residues. Germline lookup yields CDR1 SGHVS and CDR2 FQNEAQ. The CDR3 sequence is CASSPGVVGGNYGYTF. For the CDR3, the DNA is TGTGCCAGCAGCCCGGGGGTAGTGGGAGGCAACTATGGCTACACCTTC.

The chain joins TRBV9 to TRBJ2-5; D is uncertain. The V gene's germline CDR1 is SGDLS and CDR2 YYNGEE. Trimming took 0 bases from V and 1 from J, leaving 10 bases between them. The CDR3 runs 15 residues. The CDR3 DNA is TGTGCCAGCAGCGTAGGAGCGAGGCCCCAAGAGACCCAGTACTTC. This sequence encodes CASSVGARPQETQYF.

The chain recombines TRBV7-6 with TRBJ2-5; TRBD2 is a possible D gene (6 bases). Germline V gene data show CDR1 as SGHVS and CDR2 as FNYEAQ. This CDR3 has 15 residues. Trimming left V 6 bases short and J 5 bases short, with 19 bases between. The DNA of the CDR3 is TGTGCCAGCAGTCTCGACGGAGCCCGGGGGGAGACCCAGTACTTC. Protein sequence: CASSLDGARGETQYF.

As for this clone: This same CDR3 is encoded by further DNA sequences in the sample. The chain employs TRBV19 and TRBJ2-7; 7 bases align to TRBD2. The CDR3 length is 14 residues. V was pared by 1 base and J by 2 bases, with 2 bases of the junction left unmatched. Per germline, CDR1 LNHDA and CDR2 SQIVND (reference sequence). The CDR3 DNA reads TGTGCCAGTAGTATAGGAGGGAGGGCCTACGAGCAGTACTTC. Protein product: CASSIGGRAYEQYF. The whole variable domain, remainder taken from reference TRBV19 and TRBJ2-7, is DGGITQSPKYLFRKEGQNVTLSCEQNLNHDAMYWYRQDPGQGLRLIYYSQIVNDFQKGDIAEGYSVSREKKESFPLTVTSAQKNPTAFYLCASSIGGRAYEQYFGPGTRLTVT.

This clone was found a few times. The V and J genes are TRBV9 and TRBJ1-5, with D maybe TRBD1 (6 bases). V was clipped by 0 bases and J by 3 bases, with 10 bases between them. The CDR3 loop spans 15 amino acids. CDR1 is SGDLS and CDR2 is YYNGEE in the germline V gene. The CDR3 sequence is CASSVEGGNNQPQHF. CDR3 sequence (DNA): TGTGCCAGCAGCGTAGAGGGGGGCAACAATCAGCCCCAGCATTTT. The full variable domain, in which reference TRBV9 and TRBJ1-5 provide the parts outside the CDR3, is DSGVTQTPKHLITATGQRVTLRCSPRSGDLSVYWYQQSLDQGLQFLIQYYNGEERAKGNILERFSAQQFPDLHSELNLSSLELGDSALYFCASSVEGGNNQPQHFGDGTRLSIL.

The CDR3 nucleotides read TGTGCCAGCATCCTCGAGCGGGGCAGCTCCTACGAGCAGTACTTC. Translated: CASILERGSSYEQYF. The gene calls are TRBV6-1 and TRBJ2-7, with 7 bases that match TRBD2. The CDR3 totals 15 residues. The junction had 9 bases not matched to a gene; V was cut back by 7 bases and J by 0 bases. The germline V gene encodes CDR1 MNHNS and CDR2 SASEGT.